The 31 T cell receptor beta chains below all came from one sample that was sequenced in a study of blood T cell dynamics during melanoma immunotherapy. Described time point: pre-treatment baseline. Profiling relied on immunoSEQ multiplex PCR, and the TCRdb table lists in-frame clones only, not all of them. Among around 26,000 clones listed, 87% were seen once. The specimen was blood, collected from a patient treated with checkpoint blockade. These receptor sequences come from a human donor with melanoma.

The chain is built from TRBV5-1 and TRBJ2-7; D is perhaps TRBD1 (5 bases). Trimming took 4 bases from V and 1 from J, leaving 15 bases between them. CDR1 is SGHRS and CDR2 is YFSETQ in the germline V gene. There are 15 residues in the CDR3. The CDR3 loop reads CASSLGVEVSYEQYF. The CDR3 bases are TGCGCCAGCAGCCTAGGGGTAGAAGTGTCCTACGAGCAGTACTTC.

With regard to this clone: Other DNA variants within this sample encode the same CDR3. The chain joins TRBV28 to TRBJ1-2; 10 bases are shared with TRBD1. With 4 bases clipped from V and 7 bases from J, the junction kept 9 bases outside the gene matches. The CDR3 loop spans 15 amino acids. Germline-derived CDR1 and CDR2 are MDHEN and SYDVKM. CDR3 bases: TGTGCCAGCAGTTCCCGGGGACAGGGGAGCCGTGGCTACACCTTC. Its translation: CASSSRGQGSRGYTF.

The rearrangement uses TRBV7-3 and TRBJ1-6, with D uncertain. Trimming took off 1 base at V and 7 bases at J, with 11 bases between the two ends. Germline CDR1 SGHTA, CDR2 FQGTGA. The CDR3 is made up of 15 amino acids. The CDR3 DNA reads TGTGCCAGCAGCTTAAACGGCAGGATCAATTCACCCCTCCACTTT. It is translated as CASSLNGRINSPLHF.

The chain links TRBV5-1 to TRBJ2-7, with no clear D. V was shortened by 1 base and J by 3 bases, with 17 bases between the two germline ends. The germline V gene encodes CDR1 SGHRS and CDR2 YFSETQ. The CDR3 runs 16 residues. The CDR3 coding sequence is TGCGCCAGCAGCTTGCAACAGTTAGCCCGTCACTACGAGCAGTACTTC. This gives the protein CASSLQQLARHYEQYF.

The CDR3 region is CSVDFWQAHNQPQHF. CDR3 coding DNA: TGCAGCGTTGATTTCTGGCAGGCACATAATCAGCCCCAGCATTTT. This chain connects TRBV29-1 to TRBJ1-5; D unresolved. Germline V CDR1 and CDR2: SQVTM, ANQGSEA. The CDR3 is 15 residues long. Trimming stripped 3 bases from V and 4 bases from J, with 16 bases between.

This sequence joins TRBV9 and TRBJ1-5, with D unclear. This CDR3 spans 13 amino acids. The germline V gene has CDR1 SGDLS and CDR2 YYNGEE. The V end was cut by 0 bases, the J end by 5 bases, with 6 bases between. The CDR3 spells CASSVGSHQPQHF. CDR3 DNA sequence: TGTGCCAGCAGCGTAGGCAGTCATCAGCCCCAGCATTTT.

This chain joins TRBV18 and TRBJ1-1; the D gene is possibly TRBD1 (5 bases). The ends were cut back, 2 bases at V and 4 bases at J, with 11 bases in the middle. The CDR3 extends over 14 amino acids. From germline, CDR1 is KGHSH and CDR2 LQKENI. The CDR3: CASSPRGPGTEAFF. The CDR3 DNA follows: TGTGCCAGCTCACCAAGGGGCCCAGGCACTGAAGCTTTCTTT.

This rearrangement joins TRBV6-5 to TRBJ1-1; 7 bases are a match to TRBD1. Germline values: CDR1 MNHEY, CDR2 SVGAGI. The junction had 4 bases not matched to a gene; V was cut back by 2 bases and J by 4 bases. The CDR3 covers 14 residues. CDR3 coding DNA: TGTGCCAGCAGTTACAGGCAGGGGGGCACTGAAGCTTTCTTT. Translated: CASSYRQGGTEAFF.

The V gene is TRBV28, the J gene TRBJ2-7; 10 bases agree with TRBD1. The germline V gene encodes CDR1 MDHEN and CDR2 SYDVKM. J lost 2 bases, V lost 3 bases, and 7 bases had no gene match. This CDR3 is built from 16 residues. The CDR3 nucleotides are TGTGCCAGCAGTTTTATGCCCGGGACAGGGGCCTACGAGCAGTACTTC. This sequence encodes CASSFMPGTGAYEQYF.

The chain uses TRBV6-5 and TRBJ2-7, with D uncertain. Germline-derived CDR1 and CDR2 are MNHEY and SVGAGI. Trimming removed 0 bases from V and 2 bases from J, with 8 bases in between. This CDR3 has 14 amino acids. CDR3 sequence (DNA): TGTGCCAGCAGTTACTCCCGGCGGACCTACGAGCAGTACTTC. Protein: CASSYSRRTYEQYF.

The rearrangement links TRBV28 to TRBJ2-3; 9 bases are a match to TRBD1. This CDR3 is built from 16 residues. CDR1 and CDR2 (germline): MDHEN, SYDVKM. The J segment lost 4 bases and the V segment lost 4 bases, leaving 9 bases of the junction unmatched. This chain's CDR3 is CASSSQGQGAADTQYF. For the CDR3, the DNA is TGTGCCAGCAGTTCCCAGGGACAGGGTGCGGCAGATACGCAGTATTTT. Full variable domain (remainder filled in from reference TRBV28 and TRBJ2-3): DVKVTQSSRYLVKRTGEKVFLECVQDMDHENMFWYRQDPGLGLRLIYFSYDVKMKEKGDIPEGYSVSREKKERFSLILESASTNQTSMYLCASSSQGQGAADTQYFGPGTRLTVL.

This clone was detected a few times. This chain links TRBV6-5 with TRBJ1-2; D unclear. CDR3 size: 13 residues. In germline, CDR1 is MNHEY, CDR2 SVGAGI. Trimming cost V 4 bases and J 8 bases, with 14 bases left between them. CDR3: CASSSLSWGGYTF. DNA for the CDR3: TGTGCCAGCAGTTCTCTTTCCTGGGGAGGCTACACCTTC.

A single count supports this clone. The V gene is TRBV5-1, the J gene TRBJ1-1; the match to TRBD1 covers 7 bases. CDR1 and CDR2 from the germline V gene are SGHRS and YFSETQ. Trimming at V came to 0 bases and at J to 6 bases, leaving 2 bases not matched to a gene. The CDR3 runs to 13 residues. CDR3 nucleotides: TGCGCCAGCAGCTTGGACAGGGGCCCTGAAGCTTTCTTT. Its translation is CASSLDRGPEAFF. Together with reference TRBV5-1 and TRBJ1-1, the CDR3 gives the full variable domain: KAGVTQTPRYLIKTRGQQVTLSCSPISGHRSVSWYQQTPGQGLQFLFEYFSETQRNKGNFPGRFSGRQFSNSRSEMNVSTLELGDSALYLCASSLDRGPEAFFGQGTRLTVV.

This chain joins TRBV6-1 and TRBJ2-7; 13 positions match TRBD2. The CDR3 is 14 amino acids. Germline V gene lookup returns CDR1 MNHNS and CDR2 SASEGT. Trimming cost V 5 bases and J 6 bases; bases outside gene matches: 4. CDR3: CASSPLAGGLEQYF. The CDR3 region has the DNA TGTGCCAGCAGTCCACTAGCGGGAGGGCTCGAGCAGTACTTC.

V usage is TRBV14 and J usage is TRBJ1-1; perhaps TRBD1 as D (5 bases). Germline V CDR1 and CDR2: SGHDN, FVKESK. Trimming shortened V by 0 bases and J by 3 bases, and 14 bases separated the two germline ends. The CDR3 is 16 residues long. The CDR3 DNA is TGTGCCAGCAGCCAAGATTGGGGACTTGGGGACACTGAAGCTTTCTTT. Amino acids: CASSQDWGLGDTEAFF.

As for this clone: Other DNA sequences in the sample encode the same CDR3. The chain has TRBV11-2 and TRBJ1-6; the match to TRBD1 covers 8 bases. J was trimmed by 6 bases and V by 5 bases; bases with no gene match: 6. CDR3 length: 15 residues. Per the germline V gene, CDR1 is SGHAT and CDR2 is FQNNGV. In nucleotides, the CDR3 is TGTGCCAGCAGCCCCCGGACAGGGATTAATTCACCCCTCCACTTT. Amino acid sequence: CASSPRTGINSPLHF.

The chain is built from TRBV7-8 and TRBJ1-1; maybe TRBD1 (5 bases). There are 15 residues in the CDR3. Trimming took off 1 base at V and 6 bases at J, with 15 bases between the two ends. Germline lookup yields CDR1 SGHVS and CDR2 FQNEAQ. The CDR3 is CASSLEPRVSAEAFF. CDR3 bases: TGTGCCAGCAGCTTAGAGCCCAGGGTAAGCGCTGAAGCTTTCTTT.

V is TRBV7-9 and J is TRBJ1-1; D uncertain. Germline lookup yields CDR1 SEHNR and CDR2 FQNEAQ (reference sequence). Trimming shortened V by 3 bases and J by 6 bases, and 11 bases separated the two germline ends. The CDR3 totals 13 residues. The CDR3: CASSFFIRPEAFF. The CDR3 DNA is TGTGCCAGCAGCTTCTTCATCCGGCCTGAAGCTTTCTTT.

This clone showed up just once. The chain links TRBV7-3 to TRBJ2-2; 8 bases agree with TRBD1. This CDR3 has 14 residues. CDR1 SGHTA and CDR2 FQGTGA come from the germline V gene. With V trimmed by 5 bases and J by 7 bases, 6 bases remained unmatched. The CDR3 region has the DNA TGTGCCAGCAGCCAGACGGACAGGGTCGGGGAGCTGTTTTTT. Its translation is CASSQTDRVGELFF.

This chain uses TRBV30 with TRBJ1-4, with 11 bases that match TRBD1. Germline CDR1 and CDR2: GTSNPN and SVGIG (reference sequence). The CDR3 has 13 amino acids. V shed 3 bases and J 6 bases; nucleotides not matched to a gene: 0. CDR3 sequence: CAWRGQGDEKLFF. The CDR3 nucleotides are TGTGCCTGGAGGGGACAGGGGGATGAAAAACTGTTTTTT.

The rearrangement links TRBV2 to TRBJ2-3; 8 bases fit TRBD2. CDR1 SNHLY and CDR2 FYNNEI come from the germline V gene. CDR3 size: 18 residues. V was clipped by 4 bases and J by 1 base; unmatched bases: 13. The CDR3 sequence is CASSGPSRGLGGTDTQYF. The DNA for the CDR3 is TGTGCCAGCAGTGGCCCATCGAGGGGACTAGGCGGCACAGATACGCAGTATTTT. Filled out from reference TRBV2 and TRBJ2-3, the complete variable domain reads EPEVTQTPSHQVTQMGQEVILRCVPISNHLYFYWYRQILGQKVEFLVSFYNNEISEKSEIFDDQFSVERPDGSNFTLKIRSTKLEDSAMYFCASSGPSRGLGGTDTQYFGPGTRLTVL.

This sequence joins TRBV7-3 and TRBJ2-1, with 7 positions matching TRBD2. Germline CDR1 and CDR2: SGHTA and FQGTGA. The V segment lost 5 bases and the J segment 8 bases; nucleotides outside the gene matches: 12. The CDR3 runs to 15 residues. As DNA, the CDR3 is TGTGCCAGCAGCCGCATAGGGCGGGAGTATGATGAGCAGTTCTTC. Translated: CASSRIGREYDEQFF.

V usage is TRBV7-6 and J usage is TRBJ2-7, with TRBD1 identical over 9 bases. V was clipped by 6 bases and J by 6 bases; unmatched bases: 12. Germline V gives CDR1 SGHVS, CDR2 FNYEAQ. This CDR3 region has 15 residues. CDR3 coding DNA: TGTGCCAGCAGTCGTGAAGTGGGACAGGGCGCCGAGCAGTACTTC. Residues: CASSREVGQGAEQYF.

V usage is TRBV7-2 and J usage is TRBJ1-1; D may be TRBD1 (5 bases). The CDR3 spans 14 residues. Trimming left V 5 bases short and J 4 bases short, with 14 bases between. Looked up from germline, CDR1 is SGHTA and CDR2 is FQGNSA. The CDR3 bases are TGTGCCAGCAGCGCCACCTGGGGGGGCACTGAAGCTTTCTTT. Protein product: CASSATWGGTEAFF.

The V call is TRBV29-1, the J call TRBJ2-1; 7 bases agree with TRBD2. With 7 bases clipped from V and 5 bases from J, the junction kept 11 bases outside the gene matches. Germline assignment: CDR1 SQVTM and CDR2 ANQGSEA. The CDR3 length is 14 residues. CDR3: CSGAGGSGDNEQFF. CDR3 bases: TGCAGCGGTGCCGGGGGGAGCGGGGACAATGAGCAGTTCTTC.

This clone appeared a single time. The CDR3 region is CASSLADATSAYF. The CDR3 DNA follows: TGTGCCAGCAGCTTAGCGGATGCTACCTCTGCGTACTTC. The V and J genes are TRBV7-8 and TRBJ2-7; no clear D gene. Germline V lookup: CDR1 SGHVS, CDR2 FQNEAQ. Trimming took off 0 bases at V and 12 bases at J, with 15 bases between the two ends. This CDR3 is built from 13 residues.

The chain uses TRBV19 and TRBJ2-3; D is undetermined. The germline V and J ends were trimmed by 6 bases and 4 bases, with 20 bases remaining between them. This CDR3 is 16 amino acids long. Germline V lookup: CDR1 LNHDA, CDR2 SQIVND (reference sequence). The CDR3 loop is CASRPMLQSISDTQYF. The DNA for the CDR3 is TGTGCCAGTAGGCCCATGTTGCAGTCAATATCAGATACGCAGTATTTT. Supplemented by reference TRBV19 and TRBJ2-3, the full variable domain reads DGGITQSPKYLFRKEGQNVTLSCEQNLNHDAMYWYRQDPGQGLRLIYYSQIVNDFQKGDIAEGYSVSREKKESFPLTVTSAQKNPTAFYLCASRPMLQSISDTQYFGPGTRLTVL.

The chain combines TRBV28 with TRBJ2-1; 7 bases are a match to TRBD2. Germline lookup yields CDR1 MDHEN and CDR2 SYDVKM. This CDR3 comprises 15 residues. Trimming removed 3 bases from V and 9 bases from J; junction bases left unmatched: 11. The CDR3 spells CASSLGGGVMGEQFF. CDR3 coding DNA: TGTGCCAGCAGTTTGGGTGGGGGGGTGATGGGTGAGCAGTTCTTC.

The chain uses TRBV2 and TRBJ2-3; 10 bases agree with TRBD2. The CDR3 has 14 residues. Losses at the gene ends were 6 bases for V and 5 bases for J; bases not matched to a gene: 5. Germline V gene lookup returns CDR1 SNHLY and CDR2 FYNNEI. The CDR3 reads CASSLLAGEDTQYF. In nucleotides, the CDR3 is TGTGCCAGCAGCCTCCTAGCGGGAGAAGATACGCAGTATTTT. The full variable domain, in which reference TRBV2 and TRBJ2-3 provide the parts outside the CDR3, is EPEVTQTPSHQVTQMGQEVILRCVPISNHLYFYWYRQILGQKVEFLVSFYNNEISEKSEIFDDQFSVERPDGSNFTLKIRSTKLEDSAMYFCASSLLAGEDTQYFGPGTRLTVL.

The J gene is TRBJ2-7, the V gene TRBV29-1; 9 nucleotides align to TRBD1. CDR1 SQVTM and CDR2 ANQGSEA come from the germline V gene. The trim removed 7 bases at V and 1 base at J, leaving 5 bases unmatched. The CDR3 length is 13 residues. CDR3 sequence (DNA): TGCAGCGCCGGACAGGGGTATTCCTACGAGCAGTACTTC. It codes for CSAGQGYSYEQYF.

The rearrangement joins TRBV29-1 to TRBJ1-1, with D uncertain. This CDR3 has 13 residues. CDR1 is SQVTM, CDR2 ANQGSEA, per germline. V was pared by 4 bases and J by 2 bases, with 11 bases between. CDR3 DNA: TGCAGCGTTGCGACGGCCCTAAACACTGAAGCTTTCTTT. Translated: CSVATALNTEAFF.